This TCR beta chain emerged from a study of beta chain features in type 1 diabetes. The V end lost 0 bases, the J end lost 0 bases, and 6 bases lay between the germline ends. The CDR3 is made up of 14 amino acids. Germline V gene lookup returns CDR1 SGHNT and CDR2 YYREEE (reference sequence). TCRB transcripts that were expressed got sequenced, as all of the isolated RNA had been reverse transcribed. Repertoires were generated with immunoSEQ multiplex PCR, while TCRdb's copy carries only in-frame clones and drops some. The data contain just over 600,000 clones, 15% of them singletons. This TCR was recovered from a man between 18 and 35 years old in good health. Sequencing was done on a sample of naive CD4+ T cells from blood. The chain carries TRBV5-4 and TRBJ1-1; D is unresolved. This chain's CDR3 is CASSLGLVNTEAFF. Here the CDR3 DNA reads TGTGCCAGCAGCTTGGGACTGGTGAACACTGAAGCTTTCTTT.